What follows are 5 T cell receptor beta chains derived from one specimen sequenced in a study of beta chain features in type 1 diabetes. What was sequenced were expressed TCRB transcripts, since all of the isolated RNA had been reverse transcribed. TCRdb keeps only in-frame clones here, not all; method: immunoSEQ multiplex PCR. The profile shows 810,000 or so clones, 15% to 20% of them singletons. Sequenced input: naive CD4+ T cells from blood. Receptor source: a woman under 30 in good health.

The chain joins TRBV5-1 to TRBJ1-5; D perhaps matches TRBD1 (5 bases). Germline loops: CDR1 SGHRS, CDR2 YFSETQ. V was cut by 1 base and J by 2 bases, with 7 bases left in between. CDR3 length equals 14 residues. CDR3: CASSLRGGNQPQHF. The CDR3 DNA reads TGCGCCAGCAGCTTGAGGGGTGGCAATCAGCCCCAGCATTTT.

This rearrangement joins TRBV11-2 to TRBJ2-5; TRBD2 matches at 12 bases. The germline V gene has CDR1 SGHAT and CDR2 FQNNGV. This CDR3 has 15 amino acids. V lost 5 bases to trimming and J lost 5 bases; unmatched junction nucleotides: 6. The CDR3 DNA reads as TGTGCCAGCAGCGCAAGACTAGCGGGAGAGGAGACCCAGTACTTC. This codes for CASSARLAGEETQYF. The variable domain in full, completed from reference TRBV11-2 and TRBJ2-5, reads EAGVAQSPRYKIIEKRQSVAFWCNPISGHATLYWYQQILGQGPKLLIQFQNNGVVDDSQLPKDRFSAERLKGVDSTLKIQPAKLEDSAVYLCASSARLAGEETQYFGPGTRLLVL.

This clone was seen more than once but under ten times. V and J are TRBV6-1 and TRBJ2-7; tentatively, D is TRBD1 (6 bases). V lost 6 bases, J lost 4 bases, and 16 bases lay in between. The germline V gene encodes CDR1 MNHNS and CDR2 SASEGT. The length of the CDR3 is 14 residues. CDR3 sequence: CASRVTGKGYEQYF. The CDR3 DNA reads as TGTGCCAGCAGGGTCACAGGGAAGGGGTACGAGCAGTACTTC.

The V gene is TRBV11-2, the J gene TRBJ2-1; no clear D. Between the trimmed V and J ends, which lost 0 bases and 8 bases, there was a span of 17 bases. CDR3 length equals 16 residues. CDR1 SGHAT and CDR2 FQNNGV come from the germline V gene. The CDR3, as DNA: TGTGCCAGCAGCTTAGATCAGAACCAAAGCTGGGATGAGCAGTTCTTC. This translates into CASSLDQNQSWDEQFF.

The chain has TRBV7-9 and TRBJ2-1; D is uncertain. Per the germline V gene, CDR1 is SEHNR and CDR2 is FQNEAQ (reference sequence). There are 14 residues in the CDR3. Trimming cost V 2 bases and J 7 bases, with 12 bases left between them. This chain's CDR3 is CASSLTLAPNEQFF. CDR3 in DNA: TGTGCCAGCAGCTTAACATTAGCTCCTAATGAGCAGTTCTTC. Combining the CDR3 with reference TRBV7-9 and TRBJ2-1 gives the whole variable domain DTGVSQNPRHKITKRGQNVTFRCDPISEHNRLYWYRQTLGQGPEFLTYFQNEAQLEKSRLLSDRFSAERPKGSFSTLEIQRTEQGDSAMYLCASSLTLAPNEQFFGPGTRLTVL.